Below, 25 T cell receptor beta chains from the same sample are listed, as sequenced in a study of T-cell reconstitution after alpha-beta-depleted transplantation in children. Unique molecular identifiers were used to barcode this TCRbeta library. In TCRdb, the PCR reads were re-called with MiXCR into one record per CDR3 protein. The sample lists 700,000 or so distinct CDR3 sequences; 13% were seen once. Sequencing used PBMCs, obtained before TCRalphabeta/CD19-depleted stem cell transplant. These receptor sequences come from a girl aged 2-10 years with congenital amegakaryocytic thrombocytopenia, due to receive a stem cell transplant.

Ten or more counts support this clonotype. The chain links TRBV4-1 to TRBJ2-3; D ambiguous. CDR1 and CDR2 (germline): MGHRA, YSYEKL. The CDR3 is made up of 16 amino acids. V shed 0 bases and J shed 3 bases, with 13 bases lying between them. The CDR3 bases are TGCGCCAGCAGCCAAGAGCCTCGGGTTATGACAGATACGCAGTATTTT. Protein product: CASSQEPRVMTDTQYF.

The chain combines TRBV2 with TRBJ1-2; TRBD1 aligns across 12 bases. The CDR3 has 15 residues. Unmatched junction bases numbered 4, after V lost 6 bases and J lost 2 bases. In germline, CDR1 is SNHLY, CDR2 FYNNEI. This CDR3 is CASRAGQGANYGYTF. CDR3 coding DNA: TGTGCCAGCAGGGCGGGACAGGGGGCGAACTATGGCTACACCTTC.

Many counts were recorded for this clonotype. This rearrangement joins TRBV5-4 to TRBJ2-3; the D call may be TRBD1 or TRBD2 (5 bases each). CDR3 length: 16 residues. Germline V CDR1 and CDR2: SGHNT, YYREEE (reference sequence). Trimming shortened V by 6 bases and J by 3 bases, and 20 bases separated the two germline ends. In nucleotides, the CDR3 is TGTGCCAGCATCCCGGGACCCGCTCGGGGAACAGATACGCAGTATTTT. Encoded protein: CASIPGPARGTDTQYF. Drawing the rest from reference TRBV5-4 and TRBJ2-3, the complete variable domain is ETGVTQSPTHLIKTRGQQVTLRCSSQSGHNTVSWYQQALGQGPQFIFQYYREEENGRGNFPPRFSGLQFPNYSSELNVNALELDDSALYLCASIPGPARGTDTQYFGPGTRLTVL.

On this clonotype: This sequence may be a read error, since a much larger clone differs from it by one base. This is likely a read error, given that the CDR3 carries no conserved phenylalanine or tryptophan at its end. The genes are TRBV5-8 and TRBJ2-5, with 7 nucleotides matching TRBD1. V dropped 8 bases and J dropped 1; count of bases not matched to a gene: 2. The CDR3 runs to 12 residues. The germline gives CDR1 SGHTS, CDR2 YDEGEE. CDR3 nucleotides: TGTGCCAGACAGGGGTTCCAAGAGACCCAGTACTCC. It translates to CARQGFQETQYS.

In its sample, this clonotype was seen many times. The chain uses TRBV20-1 and TRBJ2-7; a weak D match, TRBD1 (5 bases). The CDR3 extends over 15 amino acids. Germline CDR1 DFQATT, CDR2 SNEGSKA (reference sequence). V dropped 0 bases and J dropped 0 bases, with 12 bases sitting between them. CDR3 coding DNA: TGCAGTGCTAGAGATCGGAAGACAGCCTCCTACGAGCAGTACTTC. This sequence encodes CSARDRKTASYEQYF.

CDR3 DNA: TGTGCCAGCAGTTTCCCGCAGTACCAAGAGACCCAGTACTTC. This sequence encodes CASSFPQYQETQYF. The gene calls are TRBV12-3 or TRBV12-4 and TRBJ2-5; D is unclear. The CDR3 is 14 residues long. The V gene lost 3 bases and the J gene lost 0 bases, with 8 bases spanning the gap.

This clonotype occurred many times. The chain joins TRBV5-1 to TRBJ2-3; D not resolved. V lost 2 bases, J lost 0 bases, and 10 bases lay in between. This CDR3 comprises 15 residues. The V gene's germline CDR1 is SGHRS and CDR2 YFSETQ. The CDR3 region is CASSFTSPSTDTQYF. CDR3 in DNA: TGCGCCAGCAGCTTCACTTCGCCTAGCACAGATACGCAGTATTTT.

The table lists this clonotype with a few counts. The rearrangement joins TRBV6-5 to TRBJ1-2, with D possibly being TRBD1 (5 bases). CDR1 is MNHEY and CDR2 is SVGAGI in the germline V gene. The ends were cut back, 2 bases at V and 4 bases at J, with 20 bases in the middle. This CDR3 comprises 17 residues. The CDR3 region is CASSYNEGSTVFYGYTF. CDR3 nucleotides: TGTGCCAGCAGTTACAACGAAGGATCGACAGTATTCTATGGCTACACCTTC.

This clonotype turned up a few times. The J gene is TRBJ2-5, the V gene TRBV7-7, with unresolved D. Germline V CDR1 and CDR2: SSHAT, FNYEAQ (reference sequence). CDR3 length equals 15 residues. With 8 bases removed from V and 0 bases from J, the gap between germline ends came to 16 bases. CDR3 loop: CASGSGAPYQETQYF. CDR3 nucleotide sequence: TGTGCCAGCGGATCGGGCGCACCGTACCAAGAGACCCAGTACTTC.

This clonotype has only a few counts. The chain uses TRBV4-1 and TRBJ2-7, with 8 bases that match TRBD2. The V gene end was trimmed by 2 bases and the J gene end by 6 bases; junction bases not matched to a gene: 12. CDR3 length equals 16 residues. Germline-derived CDR1 and CDR2 are MGHRA and YSYEKL. CDR3 in amino acids: CASSQNEQDLAGEQYF. As DNA, the CDR3 is TGCGCCAGCAGCCAAAATGAACAGGACCTAGCGGGCGAGCAGTACTTC.

Regarding this clonotype: A read error is possible here, since a much larger clone lies one base away. The chain is built from TRBV5-1 and TRBJ1-1, with D possibly matching TRBD1 (5 bases). Trimming took off 7 bases at V and 1 base at J, with 17 bases between the two ends. This CDR3 contains 15 residues. In germline, CDR1 is SGHRS, CDR2 YFSETQ. CDR3 in DNA: TGCGCCAGCGGCTCCTATACCGACAGGAACACTGAAGCTTTCTTT. Protein sequence: CASGSYTDRNTEAFF.

This clonotype has at least ten counts. CDR3 residues: CASSPPGPLRNEQFF. The CDR3, as DNA: TGTGCCAGCAGTCCACCAGGGCCCCTTAGGAATGAGCAGTTCTTC. This chain joins TRBV12-3 or TRBV12-4 and TRBJ2-1, with a weak D call TRBD1 (5 bases). The length of the CDR3 is 15 residues. The V and J ends lost 5 bases and 7 bases respectively, with 18 bases between them.

This clonotype was counted a few times. CDR3 residues: CSASRDVPNEQFF. CDR3 bases: TGCAGTGCTAGCCGGGACGTTCCCAATGAGCAGTTCTTC. This sequence joins TRBV20-1 and TRBJ2-1, with D perhaps matching TRBD1 or TRBD2 (5 bases each). With 3 bases removed from V and 6 bases from J, the gap between germline ends came to 12 bases. This CDR3 has 13 residues. CDR1 is DFQATT, CDR2 SNEGSKA, per germline (reference sequence).

This clonotype was counted at least ten times. This chain uses TRBV5-5 with TRBJ2-1, with TRBD1 identical over 7 bases. V gave up 1 base and J gave up 0 bases; unmatched junction bases: 4. Germline V lookup: CDR1 SGHKS, CDR2 YYEKEE (reference sequence). The CDR3 covers 16 residues. CDR3 coding DNA: TGTGCCAGCAGCTTGTGGGGACAGAGCTCCTACAATGAGCAGTTCTTC. Amino acids: CASSLWGQSSYNEQFF.

V usage is TRBV5-1 and J usage is TRBJ2-1; 13 bases agree with TRBD2. This CDR3 region has 16 residues. The germline CDR1 and CDR2 sequences are SGHRS and YFSETQ. V lost 9 bases, J lost 6 bases, and 12 bases stayed unmatched. The CDR3 DNA follows: TGCGCCACGCGACTAGCGGGAGGCCCGGCGGCCAATGAGCAGTTCTTC. It yields the protein CATRLAGGPAANEQFF.

The V and J genes are TRBV20-1 and TRBJ2-1; perhaps TRBD2 as D (5 bases). Germline CDR1 and CDR2: DFQATT and SNEGSKA (reference sequence). The CDR3 spans 13 residues. Trimming cost V 6 bases and J 6 bases, with 15 bases left between them. The CDR3 here is CSAPRVPGNEQFF. CDR3 DNA sequence: TGCAGTGCCCCGAGGGTTCCCGGCAATGAGCAGTTCTTC.

This clonotype showed up many times. The chain links TRBV28 to TRBJ2-1, with 9 bases lining up with TRBD2. J gave up 15 bases and V 8 bases, and 14 bases lay outside the gene matches. Germline V gene lookup returns CDR1 MDHEN and CDR2 SYDVKM. This CDR3 is built from 13 residues. For the CDR3, the DNA is TGTGCCAGCGCAACGGGACTAGCAACTTTTCGGTTCTTC. Its protein product is CASATGLATFRFF.

This clonotype appeared many times. This chain uses TRBV29-1 with TRBJ2-6, with D perhaps matching TRBD1 (5 bases). This CDR3 region has 17 residues. Deletions cut 4 bases from V and 0 bases from J, with 16 bases between. Germline V CDR1 and CDR2: SQVTM, ANQGSEA. CDR3 coding DNA: TGCAGCGTTGGGGGCCTCCAACCTTCCTCTGGGGCCAACGTCCTGACTTTC. Its protein product is CSVGGLQPSSGANVLTF.

This clonotype was counted ten times or more. The DNA of the CDR3 is TGCGCCAGCAGCCGACCGGTAGCGGGAGGCCTCAAAAACATTCAGTACTTC. Translation gives CASSRPVAGGLKNIQYF. The chain employs TRBV5-1 and TRBJ2-4, with 10 bases identical to TRBD2. CDR1 SGHRS and CDR2 YFSETQ come from the germline V gene. This CDR3 has 17 residues. Trimming at V came to 4 bases and at J to 3 bases, leaving 10 bases not matched to a gene.

Ten or more counts support this clonotype. This chain uses TRBV5-5 with TRBJ2-1; D unclear. The CDR3 is made up of 13 amino acids. Per the germline V gene, CDR1 is SGHKS and CDR2 is YYEKEE (reference sequence). Trimming left V 4 bases short and J 9 bases short, with 14 bases between. CDR3 DNA: TGTGCCAGCAGCCCCTCTCCTAGTGCTGAGCAGTTCTTC. Residues: CASSPSPSAEQFF. Drawing the rest from reference TRBV5-5 and TRBJ2-1, the complete variable domain is DAGVTQSPTHLIKTRGQQVTLRCSPISGHKSVSWYQQVLGQGPQFIFQYYEKEERGRGNFPDRFSARQFPNYSSELNVNALLLGDSALYLCASSPSPSAEQFFGPGTRLTVL.

In its sample, this clonotype was seen a few times. V and J are TRBV7-2 and TRBJ2-7, with TRBD2 matching 8 bases. Germline V CDR1 and CDR2: SGHTA, FQGNSA. Trimming took 5 bases from V and 3 from J; bases not matched to a gene: 6. CDR3 length: 14 residues. CDR3 sequence (DNA): TGTGCCAGCAGCACCTCCGGGACTAGCTACGAGCAGTACTTC. Residues: CASSTSGTSYEQYF.

This clonotype was counted only a few times. V is TRBV19 and J is TRBJ2-5; weak D call: TRBD1 (6 bases). The CDR3 is 15 residues long. CDR1 and CDR2 from the germline V gene are LNHDA and SQIVND (reference sequence). V dropped 5 bases and J dropped 5 bases, with 18 bases sitting between them. CDR3 protein: CASSAPARGKETQYF. Here the CDR3 DNA reads TGTGCCAGTAGTGCCCCAGCGAGGGGGAAGGAGACCCAGTACTTC.

This clonotype has ten or more counts. The CDR3 bases are TGCGCCAGCAGCATCCTGACAGGCACAGATACGCAGTATTTT. Translating gives CASSILTGTDTQYF. This chain joins TRBV5-1 and TRBJ2-3; D may be TRBD1 (5 bases). The CDR3 spans 14 residues. V lost 4 bases and J 1 base, leaving 10 bases between the germline ends. CDR1 SGHRS and CDR2 YFSETQ come from the germline V gene.

This clonotype was seen ten or more times. V is TRBV28 and J is TRBJ2-3; TRBD2 agrees at 7 bases. CDR3 length: 19 residues. From germline, CDR1 is MDHEN and CDR2 SYDVKM. V was pared by 0 bases and J by 5 bases, with 17 bases of the junction left unmatched. CDR3 residues: CASSLWASGRQRIGDTQYF. The CDR3 DNA follows: TGTGCCAGCAGTTTATGGGCTAGCGGAAGGCAACGAATAGGAGATACGCAGTATTTT.

This clonotype appeared a few times. This chain links TRBV5-1 with TRBJ2-1; TRBD2 aligns across 11 bases. Germline V gene data show CDR1 as SGHRS and CDR2 as YFSETQ. The junction had 21 bases not matched to a gene; V was cut back by 4 bases and J by 6 bases. The CDR3 is made up of 20 amino acids. CDR3 sequence (DNA): TGCGCCAGCAGCCCATCCACGGGGGCTATAGTAGCGGGAGGGCCCAATGAGCAGTTCTTC. Protein sequence: CASSPSTGAIVAGGPNEQFF.